The sequence of this T cell receptor (beta chain) was determined in a study of CD8 T cells in ankylosing spondylitis (TCRdb year 2017). Background for the entire study: The study profiled T cell receptor beta repertoires in healthy donors and ankylosing spondylitis patients to find disease-linked TCR variants. The full study cohort was made up of 25 to 30 ankylosing spondylitis patients and over 90 healthy donors. Peripheral blood samples were taken, and synovial fluid was additionally collected from ankylosing spondylitis patients.

General conclusions and limits of the study: Some of the motif variants had been reported before in the synovial fluid and blood of reactive arthritis patients, a finding that suggests common disease-initiation mechanisms. The disease-linked clones had a CD8+ phenotype and were found at relatively low frequencies in peripheral blood. The disease-linked clones were reported as significantly enriched in matched synovial fluid samples from ankylosing spondylitis patients. A TCR beta motif made up of eight or nine highly homologous amino acid variants appeared to be characteristic of blood from ankylosing spondylitis patients.

This clonotype was seen many times. The antigen it binds to is not known. No much larger clonotype is one base removed from it; base qualities were not supplied. CDR3 length: 15 amino acids, cysteine to phenylalanine. Here the CDR3 DNA is all that survives: 45 bases in frame from base 1. CDR1 ENHRY and CDR2 SYGVKD were looked up in the germline V gene. V was cut back by 6 bases and J by 2 bases, leaving a gap of 17 bases between them. Reads for this sample came from an Illumina HiSeq 2500. TCR beta libraries were prepared by quantitative 5'-RACE with molecular barcodes. Concerning the study's data processing: A new computational method based on a probabilistic model of VDJ rearrangement was used to identify disease-linked TCR variants. TCRdb reran the public reads through fastp at Q25 and MiXCR, keeping productive beta chains. Each record represents a unique CDR3 protein, reported with the most common genes and DNA among its rows. These V and J calls rely on TCRdb rather than the paper's analysis. The sample yields about 220,000 distinct CDR3 sequences; 6% to 8.5% were counted once. In total, the top ten clones hold approximately 15% of the sample.

The TCR comes from a male donor with ankylosing spondylitis. The rearranged segments are TRBV10-3 and TRBJ2-7, with a weak D call of TRBD1 (5 bases match). The sequenced sample was blood, either unsorted or a sorted T cell fraction (not recorded which). The CDR3 region: CAIRGTGVPTYEQYF. At the DNA level, the sequence is TGTGCCATCAGGGGCACAGGTGTACCTACCTACGAGCAGTACTTC.